This note documents a single T cell receptor (beta chain) sequence. Its antigen is unidentified. The sample has other DNA sequences that encode this CDR3 too. TCRdb's table, derived via immunoSEQ multiplex PCR, lists solely in-frame clones and lacks some. The sample contains more than 25,000 clones, roughly 80% of which appear only once. Time point in this sample: week 5, during vaccination. What each vaccine dose contained was 300 ug of mutant IDH1 20-mer peptide, accompanied by topical imiquimod. The CDR3 sequence is 14 residues long. Trimming removed 4 bases from V and 6 bases from J; junction bases left unmatched: 7. Germline V gene sequence: CDR1 SGHRS, CDR2 YFSETQ. The source of the sample is a study of a mutant IDH1 vaccine in newly diagnosed glioma. Turning to the study itself: Eight vaccinations went to patients in weeks 1, 3, 5, 7, 11, 15, 19, 23. The therapy given earlier, which was standard therapy, consisted of radiotherapy, temozolomide, or both, and most of the patients received both.

General observations from the study: Seemingly, pseudoprogression had no relation to changes in the top peripheral T cell clonotypes. A vaccine-induced immune response developed in roughly 95% of the patients.

The chain is built from TRBV5-1 and TRBJ2-3; TRBD1 aligns across 8 bases. The TCR was taken from a man in his forties with glioma. Some clones in this sample may be carry-over from other donors' samples. The sample consisted of PBMCs, taken from a glioma patient whose treatment included an IDH1 peptide vaccine. In DNA, the CDR3 is TGCGCCAGCAGCCTTGGACAGGGAGTGGATACGCAGTATTTT. Protein sequence: CASSLGQGVDTQYF.